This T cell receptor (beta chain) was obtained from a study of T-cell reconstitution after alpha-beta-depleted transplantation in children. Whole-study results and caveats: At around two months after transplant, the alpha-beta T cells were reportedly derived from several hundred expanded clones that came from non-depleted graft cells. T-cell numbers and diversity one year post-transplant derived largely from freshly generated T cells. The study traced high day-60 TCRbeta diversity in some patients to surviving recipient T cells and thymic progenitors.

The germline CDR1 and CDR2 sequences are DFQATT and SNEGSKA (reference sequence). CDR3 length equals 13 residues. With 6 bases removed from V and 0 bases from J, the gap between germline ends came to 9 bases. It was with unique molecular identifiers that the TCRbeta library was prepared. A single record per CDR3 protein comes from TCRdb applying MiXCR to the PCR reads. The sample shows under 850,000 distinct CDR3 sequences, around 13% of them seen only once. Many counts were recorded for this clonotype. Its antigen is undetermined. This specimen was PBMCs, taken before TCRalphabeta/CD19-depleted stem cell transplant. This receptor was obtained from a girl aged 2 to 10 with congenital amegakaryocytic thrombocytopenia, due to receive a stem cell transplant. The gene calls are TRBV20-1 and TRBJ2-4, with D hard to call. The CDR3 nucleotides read TGCAGTGCGCATTTTAAAGCCAAAAACATTCAGTACTTC. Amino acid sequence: CSAHFKAKNIQYF.